Listed here are 8 T cell receptor beta chains from one sample, sequenced in a study of cytomegalovirus exposure and HLA in healthy donors. The PCR was carried out with 60 Vbeta primers and 13 Jbeta primers. Data came from immunoSEQ multiplex PCR; TCRdb stores just in-frame clones and leaves some out. The repertoire holds around 170,000 clones, with 75% to 90% as singletons. Sequencing was done on a sample of PBMCs. Source of these receptors: a woman aged 18 to 35 in good health and CMV-seronegative.

Written as DNA, the CDR3 is TGTGCCAGCAGCGGGCGGACAGGGAGCGGGACCGGGGAGCTGTTTTTT. Translated: CASSGRTGSGTGELFF. The rearrangement links TRBV7-9 to TRBJ2-2, with 8 nucleotides matching TRBD1. V dropped 5 bases and J dropped 5; count of bases not matched to a gene: 10. Germline V CDR1 and CDR2: SEHNR, FQNEAQ (reference sequence). The CDR3 contains 16 residues.

The V call is TRBV18, the J call TRBJ1-1; a weak D match, TRBD1 (5 bases). V was clipped by 6 bases and J by 3 bases, with 11 bases between them. Germline values: CDR1 KGHSH, CDR2 LQKENI. This CDR3 contains 13 residues. The CDR3 DNA reads as TGTGCCAGCTCGGGGGGAATGGACACTGAAGCTTTCTTT. Protein product: CASSGGMDTEAFF.

This clone has a handful of counts. J is TRBJ1-2 and V is TRBV9; TRBD1 aligns across 9 bases. Germline CDR1 SGDLS, CDR2 YYNGEE. The CDR3 loop spans 14 amino acids. J was trimmed by 8 bases and V by 0 bases; bases with no gene match: 5. The CDR3 DNA is TGTGCCAGCAGCGTAGAGGACAGGGGTTACGGCTACACCTTC. This gives the protein CASSVEDRGYGYTF. Using reference TRBV9 and TRBJ1-2 for the parts outside the CDR3, the full variable domain is DSGVTQTPKHLITATGQRVTLRCSPRSGDLSVYWYQQSLDQGLQFLIQYYNGEERAKGNILERFSAQQFPDLHSELNLSSLELGDSALYFCASSVEDRGYGYTFGSGTRLTVV.

This chain links TRBV19 with TRBJ2-7; possible D gene TRBD2, 5 bases. The CDR3 loop spans 11 amino acids. Trimming stripped 7 bases from V and 7 bases from J, with 11 bases between. Looked up from germline, CDR1 is LNHDA and CDR2 is SQIVND (reference sequence). CDR3 residues: CASTDSREQYF. CDR3 in DNA: TGTGCCAGTACGGACTCGCGAGAGCAGTACTTC.

This sequence joins TRBV7-8 and TRBJ2-2, with D perhaps matching TRBD1 (6 bases). V was pared by 5 bases and J by 6 bases, with 16 bases between. CDR1 and CDR2 (germline): SGHVS, FQNEAQ. The CDR3 is made up of 15 amino acids. The CDR3 DNA is TGTGCCAGCAGCCTAGGTACAGGGTCCCCCGGGGAGCTGTTTTTT. The encoded protein is CASSLGTGSPGELFF.

V gene TRBV5-1 combines with J gene TRBJ2-7; perhaps TRBD1 as D (5 bases). This CDR3 is built from 15 residues. CDR1 and CDR2 from the germline V gene are SGHRS and YFSETQ. Trimming pared 0 bases from V and 2 bases from J, leaving 12 bases between. The CDR3 coding sequence is TGCGCCAGCAGCTTGGCTGGGGTGGGGCCCTACGAGCAGTACTTC. Protein sequence: CASSLAGVGPYEQYF.

The V gene is TRBV6-6, the J gene TRBJ2-7, with D perhaps TRBD2 (6 bases). The CDR3 covers 13 residues. V was cut by 5 bases and J by 6 bases, with 14 bases left in between. Germline CDR1 and CDR2: MNHNY and SVGAGI (reference sequence). CDR3 nucleotides: TGTGCCAGCAGTCTCGACGGGACTCCCGAGCAGTACTTC. Encoded protein: CASSLDGTPEQYF.

Comments on this clone: The junction shows a germline mismatch at one end, possibly a read error. This sample also contains other DNA sequences that code for the same CDR3. J is TRBJ1-6 and V is TRBV2; 8 bases align to TRBD1. Germline V gene data show CDR1 as SNHLY and CDR2 as FYNNEI. The CDR3 consists of 16 residues. CDR3 sequence: CASSEPGQGRNSPLHF. CDR3 nucleotide sequence: TGTGCCAGCAGTGAACCCGGACAGGGTAGGAATTCCCCCCTCCACTTT.